Sequencing of this T cell receptor (beta chain) was carried out in a study of tumor and adjacent non-tumor tissue in lung cancer (dated by TCRdb to 2016 to 2019). Regarding the research as a whole: By cancer type, the cohort comprised approximately twelve adenocarcinoma patients, 2 squamous cell carcinoma patients and 1 small cell lung cancer patient. The 15 or so patients were aged roughly 30 to 80 years, included around ten men and 5 women, and had TNM stage I to III disease. More than 25 paired specimens, one tumor and one normal lung sample per patient, were profiled by TCRbeta CDR3 sequencing. Using bulk TCRbeta repertoires from under 18 lung cancer patients, the study set lung tumor tissue side by side with matched distant non-tumor lung tissue. Sequencing produced roughly 130 million productive TCRbeta reads in total, an average of about 4.17 million reads per sample. Here is what the overall study found, with its caveats: Only approximately 16 patients were included in the cohort, and the need for larger samples and more detailed clinical data was noted by the authors. The sequencing platform is not named in the methods, and unique molecular identifiers are not mentioned. The top 100 clones accounted for a significantly larger cumulative portion of the repertoire in normal lung than in tumor tissue. TCR diversity was significantly higher in younger patients, and greater tumor TCR diversity was associated with shorter overall survival and shorter disease-free survival. Tumor tissue showed significantly higher TCR diversity (inverse Simpson) than normal lung tissue, at 431.37 vs 166.20 (P = 0.0075, Mann-Whitney U test). Peripheral blood was not sequenced, so blood TCRbeta repertoires were not examined in the lung cancer patients of the study.

For this chain, trimming is 4 bases at the V end and 9 bases at the J end, and the number of junction bases without a gene match is 7. CDR1 KGHDR and CDR2 SFDVKD are derived from the germline V gene. The CDR3 contains 14 residues, cysteine and phenylalanine counted. Only CDR3 DNA is held: 42 bases, read in frame from base 1. On this clonotype itself: Its recognized antigen is unknown. No base quality values were provided; no much bigger clone lies one nucleotide off.

Bulk unsorted tissue served as the source for RNA extraction, and RNA quality was assessed using a NanoDrop ND-1000 and an Agilent 2100. Newly diagnosed lung cancer patients without prior chemotherapy who had been admitted for thoracic surgery in China between August and November 2014 were enrolled as donors. Patients with previous radiotherapy or chemotherapy, or with another concurrent cancer, were excluded from the study. Surgical tissue pieces of about 1-2.1 cm3 were preserved in RNAlater solution and stored at -80 °C until use. Library preparation employed multiplex PCR. Sequencer: Illumina HiSeq 2500. Following protocols modified from ARM-PCR, the researchers constructed TCRbeta libraries through three rounds of nested PCR with primers (Table S4). Before sequencing, PCR products of 200-500 bp were excised from the gel and purified with the QIAquick gel extraction kit. Concerning the study's data processing: Reads were cleaned using Trimmomatic, were merged into complete CDR3 sequences using FLASH, and were assigned to V(D)J germline segments using MiTCR. Clonal diversity was calculated as the inverse Simpson's index using VDJtools. In-frame sequences lacking a premature stop codon were counted as productive reads. TCRdb reworked the public reads: Q25 trimming with fastp, MiXCR clone assembly, productive beta chains retained. Rows are combined by CDR3 protein, so each entry shows the most common genes and DNA. The authors' filters were not applied to this entry. The sample has about 110,000 distinct CDR3 sequences on record, nearly 85% of them singletons. Approximately 22% of the sample goes to the ten largest clones.

This receptor was identified in a man aged 65 to 79 with non-small cell lung cancer. The chain is assembled from TRBV24-1 and TRBJ2-3; TRBD1 agrees with 9 junctional bases. The specimen was lung tumor tissue. The DNA sequence is given as TGTGCCACCAGTGAAAGGACAGGGGTGGGCACGCAGTATTTT. This translates into CATSERTGVGTQYF.